The 30 T cell receptor beta chains below were found in one sample sequenced in a study of T cell repertoires in cytomegalovirus infection. TCRdb analysed the reads with MiXCR anew, one entry per CDR3 protein. The table lists roughly 76,000 distinct CDR3 sequences, more than 3.5% of them singletons. The sample consisted of PBMCs. Every receptor here comes from a human donor in good health (CMV status not recorded). Some clones in this sample may be carry-over from other donors' samples.

There are many counts of this clonotype. In nucleotides, the CDR3 is TGTGCCAGCAGCCCGATGGACAGTCTGGCCCAGCATTTT. This codes for CASSPMDSLAQHF. V is TRBV7-2 and J is TRBJ1-5, with D perhaps matching TRBD1 (6 bases). The CDR3 is made up of 13 amino acids. V lost 5 bases, J lost 11 bases, and 16 bases lay in between. Germline-derived CDR1 and CDR2 are SGHTA and FQGNSA.

Many counts were recorded for this clonotype. This chain joins TRBV28 and TRBJ1-6; perhaps TRBD1 as D (6 bases). The CDR3 covers 18 residues. Germline V gene sequence: CDR1 MDHEN, CDR2 SYDVKM. V was cut by 5 bases and J by 1 base, with 18 bases left in between. This CDR3 reads CASSPSTGQGSYNSPLHF. The CDR3 DNA follows: TGTGCCAGCAGTCCAAGCACAGGGCAAGGGTCCTATAATTCACCCCTCCACTTT.

This clonotype occurred many times. V is TRBV6-6 and J is TRBJ1-6; D remains unclear. The length of the CDR3 is 15 residues. Germline assignment: CDR1 MNHNY and CDR2 SVGAGI (reference sequence). V dropped 3 bases and J dropped 7 bases, with 13 bases sitting between them. The CDR3 DNA follows: TGTGCCAGCAGTTATACTGGCCTGTCAAATTCACCCCTCCACTTT. Its protein product is CASSYTGLSNSPLHF.

The chain joins TRBV5-5 to TRBJ1-6; no definite D call. Germline lookup yields CDR1 SGHKS and CDR2 YYEKEE (reference sequence). Trimming took 2 bases from V and 0 from J, leaving 12 bases between them. This CDR3 region has 17 residues. The CDR3 DNA is TGTGCCAGCAGCTTTGACATCCAGAGCTCCTATAATTCACCCCTCCACTTT. It encodes CASSFDIQSSYNSPLHF.

This clonotype was recorded at least ten times. The DNA of the CDR3 is TGTGCCAGCAGTTCCCCTTGGGGTAGCAATCAGCCCCAGCATTTT. Translated: CASSSPWGSNQPQHF. The chain links TRBV28 to TRBJ1-5; no reliable D call. Germline assignment: CDR1 MDHEN and CDR2 SYDVKM. Trimming stripped 4 bases from V and 0 bases from J, with 10 bases between. CDR3 size: 15 residues. The full variable domain, completed using reference TRBV28 and TRBJ1-5, is DVKVTQSSRYLVKRTGEKVFLECVQDMDHENMFWYRQDPGLGLRLIYFSYDVKMKEKGDIPEGYSVSREKKERFSLILESASTNQTSMYLCASSSPWGSNQPQHFGDGTRLSIL.

This clonotype was found many times. The chain has TRBV7-8 and TRBJ2-7, with D perhaps matching TRBD2 (7 bases). V was pared by 5 bases and J by 4 bases, with 18 bases between. CDR3 length equals 15 residues. The V gene's germline CDR1 is SGHVS and CDR2 FQNEAQ. The DNA for the CDR3 is TGTGCCAGCAGCAGGGGGGGAGACTTGGGTTACGAGCAGTACTTC. Translated, it gives CASSRGGDLGYEQYF.

In its sample, this clonotype was seen many times. The rearrangement links TRBV6-5 to TRBJ2-5; TRBD2 is a possible D gene (5 bases). With 10 bases removed from V and 5 bases from J, the gap between germline ends came to 14 bases. Germline values: CDR1 MNHEY, CDR2 SVGAGI. The CDR3 has 12 residues. Here the CDR3 reads CATGLDLETQYF. In DNA, the CDR3 is TGTGCCACCGGACTTGACTTGGAGACCCAGTACTTC.

This clonotype was recorded at least ten times. The V and J genes are TRBV6-5 and TRBJ1-1; no reliable D call. CDR1 is MNHEY and CDR2 is SVGAGI in the germline V gene. This CDR3 has 14 residues. Trimming pared 6 bases from V and 1 base from J, leaving 12 bases between. CDR3 in amino acids: CASSSPAKNTEAFF. The CDR3 nucleotides read TGTGCCAGCAGCTCTCCGGCTAAGAACACTGAAGCTTTCTTT.

This clonotype has ten or more counts. The chain links TRBV7-6 to TRBJ2-3; the match to TRBD2 covers 9 bases. CDR3 length: 15 amino acids. Germline V lookup: CDR1 SGHVS, CDR2 FNYEAQ. The V and J ends lost 4 bases and 1 base, in that order; junction bases with no gene match: 3. The CDR3 DNA is TGTGCCAGCAGCTCCCAGCGGGGGGGCACAGATACGCAGTATTTT. Translated: CASSSQRGGTDTQYF.

The table lists this clonotype with many counts. As DNA, the CDR3 is TGTGCCAGCATACCGGGACTAGCGGGGGAAAATGAGCAGTTCTTC. As protein: CASIPGLAGENEQFF. J is TRBJ2-1 and V is TRBV7-2, with 14 nucleotides matching TRBD2. Germline V gives CDR1 SGHTA, CDR2 FQGNSA. Trimming removed 7 bases from V and 7 bases from J; junction bases left unmatched: 6. This CDR3 has 15 amino acids.

At least ten counts were recorded for this clonotype. The chain is built from TRBV28 and TRBJ2-7, with 8 bases identical to TRBD2. The J segment lost 2 bases and the V segment lost 1 base, leaving 4 bases of the junction unmatched. The CDR3 totals 15 residues. The germline V gene encodes CDR1 MDHEN and CDR2 SYDVKM. The CDR3 here is CASSLYGGATYEQYF. The CDR3 coding sequence is TGTGCCAGCAGTTTATACGGGGGGGCCACCTACGAGCAGTACTTC.

In its sample, this clonotype was seen many times. The V gene is TRBV18, the J gene TRBJ2-1; 9 bases fit TRBD2. The CDR3 has 15 residues. Germline V gene data show CDR1 as KGHSH and CDR2 as LQKENI. V shed 6 bases, J shed 3 bases, and the junction held 6 bases outside the gene matches. The CDR3 coding sequence is TGTGCCAGCTCCCGGGAGCGGGGGGACTACAATGAGCAGTTCTTC. The encoded protein is CASSRERGDYNEQFF.

This clonotype was counted many times. The chain is built from TRBV7-3 and TRBJ1-1; 7 bases map to TRBD1. CDR3 length equals 16 residues. Germline lookup yields CDR1 SGHTA and CDR2 FQGTGA. With V trimmed by 4 bases and J by 4 bases, 12 bases remained unmatched. In nucleotides, the CDR3 is TGTGCCAGCAGCTCAAAACGGGACCCAGGGGGCACTGAAGCTTTCTTT. It is translated as CASSSKRDPGGTEAFF.

This clonotype was seen many times. J is TRBJ1-2 and V is TRBV28; D possibly corresponds to TRBD1 (6 bases). This CDR3 is 11 amino acids long. V gave up 7 bases and J gave up 8 bases, with 11 bases separating them. Germline lookup yields CDR1 MDHEN and CDR2 SYDVKM. The CDR3 is CASKQGQGYTF. For the CDR3, the DNA is TGTGCCAGCAAACAGGGACAAGGCTACACCTTC.

At least ten counts were recorded for this clonotype. The chain carries TRBV12-5 and TRBJ1-2; D is possibly TRBD1 (5 bases). Germline CDR1 is LGHNT and CDR2 is FRNRAP. Trimming shortened V by 6 bases and J by 8 bases, and 10 bases separated the two germline ends. The CDR3 spans 11 residues. Written as DNA, the CDR3 is TGTGCTAGTGGCAACGACAGAGGCTACACCTTC. Its protein is CASGNDRGYTF. Variable domain in full (rest from reference TRBV12-5 and TRBJ1-2): DARVTQTPRHKVTEMGQEVTMRCQPILGHNTVFWYRQTMMQGLELLAYFRNRAPLDDSGMPKDRFSAEMPDATLATLKIQPSEPRDSAVYFCASGNDRGYTFGSGTRLTVV.

This clonotype appeared many times. The V and J genes are TRBV7-9 and TRBJ1-5; a weak D match, TRBD1 (6 bases). This CDR3 region has 12 residues. Per the germline V gene, CDR1 is SEHNR and CDR2 is FQNEAQ (reference sequence). Trimming stripped 5 bases from V and 15 bases from J, with 17 bases between. In nucleotides, the CDR3 is TGTGCCAGCAGCGGATGGGACAAGGCGCCGCATTTT. Protein product: CASSGWDKAPHF. Supplemented by reference TRBV7-9 and TRBJ1-5, the full variable domain reads DTGVSQNPRHKITKRGQNVTFRCDPISEHNRLYWYRQTLGQGPEFLTYFQNEAQLEKSRLLSDRFSAERPKGSFSTLEIQRTEQGDSAMYLCASSGWDKAPHFGDGTRLSIL.

This clonotype was picked up many times. This chain links TRBV28 with TRBJ1-2; 8 nucleotides align to TRBD1. The CDR3 contains 14 residues. V was clipped by 3 bases and J by 8 bases; unmatched bases: 8. Per germline, CDR1 MDHEN and CDR2 SYDVKM. CDR3 nucleotide sequence: TGTGCCAGCAGTTTTTCCGGACAGGGTTACGGCTACACCTTC. The encoded protein is CASSFSGQGYGYTF.

This clonotype has at least ten counts. The limits of the CDR3 on the DNA are not certain, so only TCRdb's listed CDR3 is given. The chain's CDR3 is CISVPEAPQGVETQYF. The V gene is TRBV7-5, the J gene TRBJ2-5; TRBD1 reflects the table's D call only, with no check against the DNA. TRBV7-5 is a pseudogene segment. Termini included, the CDR3 measures 16 amino acids.

This clonotype was seen many times. The chain combines TRBV6-1 with TRBJ2-7; the match to TRBD2 covers 9 bases. The CDR3 extends over 15 amino acids. Germline values: CDR1 MNHNS, CDR2 SASEGT. The V and J ends lost 4 bases and 5 bases, in that order; junction bases with no gene match: 9. This CDR3 reads CASSGRLAASNEQYF. The CDR3 DNA reads TGTGCCAGCAGTGGACGACTAGCGGCCAGTAACGAGCAGTACTTC.

This clonotype was detected ten times or more. This likely comes from a read error, as the CDR3 has no conserved phenylalanine or tryptophan at its end. No DNA is shown, since the ends of the CDR3 on it are uncertain; the CDR3 is the one TCRdb lists. The chain is built from TRBV28 and TRBJ1-5. The germline gives CDR1 MDHEN, CDR2 SYDVKM. The length of the CDR3 is 9 amino acids, counting both ends. The chain's CDR3 is CATRNRSPL.

This clonotype appeared many times. V is TRBV25-1 and J is TRBJ1-6; 8 nucleotides align to TRBD1. Germline trimming cut 5 bases from V and 6 bases from J; bases unmatched to any gene: 6. This CDR3 is 15 amino acids long. CDR1 is MGHDK, CDR2 SYGVNS, per germline. The CDR3 region is CASSSLDRANSPLHF. The DNA of the CDR3 is TGTGCCAGCAGTTCCTTGGACAGGGCTAATTCACCCCTCCACTTT.

This chain joins TRBV4-3 and TRBJ2-3; TRBD2 agrees at 12 bases. The CDR3 has 18 amino acids. V was pared by 2 bases and J by 2 bases, with 8 bases of the junction left unmatched. Germline-derived CDR1 and CDR2 are LGHNA and YSLEER. For the CDR3, the DNA is TGCGCCAGCAGCCAACTAGCTGGACTAGCGGGGTTCACAGATACGCAGTATTTT. Translating gives CASSQLAGLAGFTDTQYF.

This clonotype was picked up many times. V and J are TRBV10-3 and TRBJ2-5; no definite D call. Between the trimmed V and J ends, which lost 0 bases and 2 bases, there was a span of 4 bases. CDR1 and CDR2 (germline): ENHRY, SYGVKD. The CDR3 consists of 13 residues. The CDR3 reads CAISESLQETQYF. CDR3 coding DNA: TGTGCCATCAGTGAGTCCCTACAAGAGACCCAGTACTTC.

This clonotype has ten or more counts. This chain links TRBV28 with TRBJ2-1; D is uncertain. Germline V gene lookup returns CDR1 MDHEN and CDR2 SYDVKM. The V end lost 1 base, the J end lost 9 bases, and 7 bases lay between the germline ends. The CDR3 is 12 amino acids. The chain's CDR3 is CASSLFVGEQFF. The CDR3 bases are TGTGCCAGCAGTTTATTCGTGGGTGAGCAGTTCTTC.

This clonotype was observed many times. The chain combines TRBV4-3 with TRBJ1-2; D is unresolved. The ends were cut back, 2 bases at V and 3 bases at J, with 10 bases in the middle. From germline, CDR1 is LGHNA and CDR2 YSLEER. The CDR3 sequence is 14 residues long. The CDR3 DNA sequence: TGCGCCAGCAGCCAACGTTGGGCTGACTATGGCTACACCTTC. It encodes CASSQRWADYGYTF.

This clonotype appeared many times. The chain couples TRBV7-6 to TRBJ2-5; D unclear. V was shortened by 4 bases and J by 2 bases, with 11 bases between the two germline ends. CDR3 length equals 14 residues. The germline V gene encodes CDR1 SGHVS and CDR2 FNYEAQ. DNA for the CDR3: TGTGCCAGCAGCTCCCTTTGGCCGCAAGAGACCCAGTACTTC. Its translation is CASSSLWPQETQYF.

In its sample, this clonotype was seen many times. DNA of the CDR3: TGTGCCAGCAGCCGGGGGGGGGGGAGGGAAGCTTTCTTT. It yields the protein CASSRGGGREAFF. The rearrangement links TRBV28 to TRBJ1-1, with D maybe TRBD1 (5 bases). V lost 6 bases to trimming and J lost 8 bases, with 16 bases between them. This CDR3 has 13 amino acids. CDR1 is MDHEN and CDR2 is SYDVKM in the germline V gene.

This clonotype was counted many times. The chain recombines TRBV5-6 with TRBJ2-5; D is ambiguous. The CDR3 runs 14 residues. The germline V and J ends were trimmed by 0 bases and 5 bases, with 11 bases remaining between them. The germline gives CDR1 SGHDT, CDR2 YYEEEE. The CDR3 loop is CASSLGVLWETQYF. CDR3 DNA sequence: TGTGCCAGCAGCTTGGGTGTCTTATGGGAGACCCAGTACTTC.

The sample holds many counts of this clonotype. The V and J genes are TRBV24-1 and TRBJ2-6, with 9 bases matching TRBD1. The V gene's germline CDR1 is KGHDR and CDR2 SFDVKD. The CDR3 loop spans 15 amino acids. As DNA, the CDR3 is TGTGCGACCGGGACAGGGAGACCTGGGGCCAACGTCCTGACTTTC. Residues: CATGTGRPGANVLTF.

This clonotype showed up many times. J is TRBJ2-7 and V is TRBV6-5, with 9 bases that match TRBD1. The CDR3 sequence is 14 residues long. Germline V gene data show CDR1 as MNHEY and CDR2 as SVGAGI. V was pared by 2 bases and J by 4 bases, with 3 bases of the junction left unmatched. The CDR3 loop reads CASSYGGQGYEQYF. CDR3 nucleotide sequence: TGTGCCAGCAGTTACGGGGGACAGGGTTACGAGCAGTACTTC.